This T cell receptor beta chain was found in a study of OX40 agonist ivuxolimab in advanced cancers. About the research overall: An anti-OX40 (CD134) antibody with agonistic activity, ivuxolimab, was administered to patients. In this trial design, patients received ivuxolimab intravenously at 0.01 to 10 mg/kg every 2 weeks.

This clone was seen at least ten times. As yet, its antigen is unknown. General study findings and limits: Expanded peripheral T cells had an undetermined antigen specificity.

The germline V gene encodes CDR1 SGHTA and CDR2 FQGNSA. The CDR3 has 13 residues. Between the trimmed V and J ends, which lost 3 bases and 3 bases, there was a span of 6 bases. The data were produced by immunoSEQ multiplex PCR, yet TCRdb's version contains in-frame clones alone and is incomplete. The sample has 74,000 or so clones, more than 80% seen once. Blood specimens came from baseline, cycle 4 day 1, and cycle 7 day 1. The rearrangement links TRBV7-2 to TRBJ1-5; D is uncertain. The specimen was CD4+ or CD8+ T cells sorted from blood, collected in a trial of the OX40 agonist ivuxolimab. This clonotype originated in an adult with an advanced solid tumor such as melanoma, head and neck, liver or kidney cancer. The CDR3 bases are TGTGCCAGCAGCTTCGCAACCAATCAGCCCCAGCATTTT. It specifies CASSFATNQPQHF.